This T cell receptor beta chain was recorded in a study of T cell responses to AZD1222 COVID-19 vaccine. Study-level findings and limits: Seropositive status at baseline applied to only 6 or 7 AZD1222 recipients. Females made up more of the donors, who were largely white British, and clonal diversity may have come out too low.

This clone has a single count. Antigen specificity is unknown. The assay was immunoSEQ multiplex PCR, and TCRdb's table has in-frame clones only and misses some. The data show about 210,000 clones, about 95% seen once. The TCR was taken from an adult who received the MenACWY meningococcal vaccine as a control. The sample consisted of peripheral blood, taken 28 days after the second dose of the MenACWY control vaccine.

CDR3 nucleotides: TGCGCCAGCAGCCTCGGACAGGGCGGTTCGCTGGCTAATGAAAAACTGTTTTTT. This sequence encodes CASSLGQGGSLANEKLFF. The V call is TRBV5-1, the J call TRBJ1-4; 8 bases match TRBD1. The CDR3 extends over 18 amino acids. CDR1 is SGHRS and CDR2 is YFSETQ in the germline V gene. After removal of 4 bases from V and 3 bases from J, the junction contained 14 bases not matched to a gene.